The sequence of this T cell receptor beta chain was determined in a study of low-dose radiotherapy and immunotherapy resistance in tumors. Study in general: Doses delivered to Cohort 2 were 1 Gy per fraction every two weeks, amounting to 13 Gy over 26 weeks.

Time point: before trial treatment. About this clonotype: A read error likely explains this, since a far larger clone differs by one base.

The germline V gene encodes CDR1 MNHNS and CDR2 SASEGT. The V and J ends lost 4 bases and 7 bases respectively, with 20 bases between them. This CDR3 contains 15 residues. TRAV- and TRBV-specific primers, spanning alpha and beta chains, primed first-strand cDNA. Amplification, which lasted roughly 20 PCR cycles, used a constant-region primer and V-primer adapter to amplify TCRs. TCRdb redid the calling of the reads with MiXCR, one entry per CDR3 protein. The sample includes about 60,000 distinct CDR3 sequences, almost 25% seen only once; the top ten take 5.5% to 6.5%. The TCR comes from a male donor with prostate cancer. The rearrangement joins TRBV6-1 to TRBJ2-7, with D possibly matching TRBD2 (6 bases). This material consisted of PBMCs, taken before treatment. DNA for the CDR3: TGTGCCAGCAGTGCCGGGACTCTGGGTCTCGATGAGCAGTACTTC. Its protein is CASSAGTLGLDEQYF.